The 20 T cell receptor beta chains given below trace back to one sample, sequenced in a study of blood T cell repertoires in COVID-19. Method: immunoSEQ multiplex PCR; TCRdb's copy keeps in-frame clones and lacks some. This sample carries 200,000 to 300,000 clones, about 83% of them seen once, and the ten largest clones take roughly 1.9%. The specimen sequenced was peripheral blood. These receptors originate from a young man who had recovered from COVID-19.

This clone was recorded a few times. This chain uses TRBV6-6 with TRBJ1-6; 7 bases agree with TRBD1. The CDR3 totals 11 residues. Germline CDR1 and CDR2: MNHNY and SVGAGI (reference sequence). Unmatched junction bases numbered 4, after V lost 6 bases and J lost 14 bases. CDR3 in DNA: TGTGCCAGCAGGAAGGGGGCGGCCCTCCACTTT. Residues: CASRKGAALHF.

The rearrangement links TRBV2 to TRBJ1-2, with TRBD1 matching over 8 bases. The CDR3 consists of 12 residues. Germline-derived CDR1 and CDR2 are SNHLY and FYNNEI. The CDR3 protein is CAQGDPNYGYTF. The CDR3 DNA reads as TGTGCACAGGGGGACCCTAACTATGGCTACACCTTC.

The chain uses TRBV5-1 and TRBJ2-7; the match to TRBD1 covers 10 bases. This CDR3 comprises 14 residues. Germline trimming cut 5 bases from V and 2 bases from J; bases unmatched to any gene: 4. Germline V gene sequence: CDR1 SGHRS, CDR2 YFSETQ. The CDR3 region has the DNA TGCGCCAGCAGGCCCGGGACAGGGGCCTACGAGCAGTACTTC. Encoded protein: CASRPGTGAYEQYF.

The chain uses TRBV7-9 and TRBJ1-1; a weak D match, TRBD1 (5 bases). The V end was cut by 5 bases, the J end by 7 bases, with 11 bases between. Germline V gene sequence: CDR1 SEHNR, CDR2 FQNEAQ (reference sequence). This CDR3 comprises 12 residues. CDR3 in amino acids: CASSGTGREAFF. DNA for the CDR3: TGTGCCAGCAGCGGTACAGGACGTGAAGCTTTCTTT.

With regard to this clone: One end of the junction varies from germline; a read error may be responsible. The rearrangement joins TRBV6-6 to TRBJ1-1; the match to TRBD1 covers 7 bases. CDR1 MNHNY and CDR2 SVGAGI come from the germline V gene (reference sequence). The CDR3 consists of 12 residues. The CDR3 loop reads CASSDPQGDPLF. In DNA, the CDR3 is TGTGCCAGCAGTGACCCGCAGGGGGACCCTCTCTTT.

J is TRBJ2-3 and V is TRBV2; no clear D. Germline V gene sequence: CDR1 SNHLY, CDR2 FYNNEI. With 1 base removed from V and 2 bases from J, the gap between germline ends came to 7 bases. The CDR3 length is 14 residues. CDR3 loop: CASSEGRYTDTQYF. CDR3 nucleotides: TGTGCCAGCAGTGAAGGCCGGTACACAGATACGCAGTATTTT.

The rearrangement uses TRBV5-1 and TRBJ2-7; 13 bases map to TRBD2. Germline V CDR1 and CDR2: SGHRS, YFSETQ. The V segment lost 0 bases and the J segment 7 bases; nucleotides outside the gene matches: 7. CDR3 size: 16 residues. CDR3 sequence reads: CASSLGPLLAGGEQYF. The CDR3 DNA is TGCGCCAGCAGCTTGGGCCCCCTACTAGCGGGGGGGGAGCAGTACTTC.

For this clone: This specimen includes other DNA sequences encoding the same CDR3. The chain has TRBV18 and TRBJ2-1; 11 nucleotides line up with TRBD1. J gave up 4 bases and V 3 bases, and 5 bases lay outside the gene matches. The CDR3 spans 16 residues. Germline CDR1 is KGHSH and CDR2 is LQKENI. CDR3 region: CASSPAGQGAYNEQFF. CDR3 bases: TGTGCCAGCTCACCGGCCGGACAGGGGGCTTACAATGAGCAGTTCTTC.

This clone occurred once. This rearrangement joins TRBV11-2 to TRBJ2-5, with 9 positions matching TRBD2. Germline CDR1 SGHAT, CDR2 FQNNGV. V trimming: 3 bases; J trimming: 5 bases; junction bases outside the gene matches: 1. There are 13 residues in the CDR3. CDR3 coding DNA: TGTGCCAGCAGCTTGGGACTAGCTGAGACCCAGTACTTC. Protein sequence: CASSLGLAETQYF.

The V gene is TRBV7-9, the J gene TRBJ2-1, with 8 bases fitting TRBD2. CDR1 and CDR2 (germline): SEHNR, FQNEAQ (reference sequence). The V and J ends lost 2 bases and 14 bases, in that order; junction bases with no gene match: 8. CDR3 size: 13 residues. The CDR3 coding sequence is TGTGCCAGCAGCTTATTGACGGGGGGGCCTGAGTTCTTC. As protein: CASSLLTGGPEFF. Together with reference TRBV7-9 and TRBJ2-1, the CDR3 gives the full variable domain: DTGVSQNPRHKITKRGQNVTFRCDPISEHNRLYWYRQTLGQGPEFLTYFQNEAQLEKSRLLSDRFSAERPKGSFSTLEIQRTEQGDSAMYLCASSLLTGGPEFFGPGTRLTVL.

This clone was seen only a few times. V usage is TRBV3-1 (or the pseudogene TRBV3-2) and J usage is TRBJ1-1; D unclear. Looked up from germline, CDR1 is LGHDT and CDR2 is YNNKEL (reference sequence). Between the trimmed V and J ends, which lost 1 base and 3 bases, there was a span of 12 bases. This CDR3 is 15 amino acids long. As DNA, the CDR3 is TGTGCCAGCAGCCAAGTTAATCGCGGAGACACTGAAGCTTTCTTT. Translation: CASSQVNRGDTEAFF.

The chain couples TRBV7-9 to TRBJ1-6; D not resolved. This CDR3 contains 14 residues. From germline, CDR1 is SEHNR and CDR2 FQNEAQ (reference sequence). V shed 5 bases and J shed 6 bases, with 11 bases lying between them. The chain's CDR3 is CASSPFTVNSPLHF. CDR3 bases: TGTGCCAGCAGCCCTTTCACGGTTAATTCACCCCTCCACTTT.

The rearrangement joins TRBV15 to TRBJ2-2; D gene ambiguous. The ends were cut back, 0 bases at V and 6 bases at J, with 5 bases in the middle. The CDR3 runs to 13 residues. CDR1 is LNHNV, CDR2 YYDKDF, per germline (reference sequence). CDR3 bases: TGTGCCACCAGCAGAGATTACTCCGGGGAGCTGTTTTTT. Its protein is CATSRDYSGELFF.

This clone was picked up a small number of times. The chain carries TRBV13 and TRBJ2-7; no firm D call. The V end lost 1 base, the J end lost 6 bases, and 7 bases lay between the germline ends. The CDR3 is made up of 12 amino acids. CDR1 is PRHDT and CDR2 is FYEKMQ in the germline V gene (reference sequence). In nucleotides, the CDR3 is TGTGCCAGCAGCTTAGCTGAGCGCGAGCAGTACTTC. As protein: CASSLAEREQYF.

This sequence joins TRBV4-1 and TRBJ2-1; no firm D call. The CDR3 is 14 residues long. The ends were cut back, 6 bases at V and 0 bases at J, with 9 bases in the middle. Germline CDR1 reads MGHRA; CDR2 reads YSYEKL. The CDR3, as DNA: TGCGCCAGCAGACTAACACGCTCCTACAATGAGCAGTTCTTC. The encoded protein is CASRLTRSYNEQFF.

V is TRBV2 and J is TRBJ2-2; 8 bases fit TRBD2. CDR1 SNHLY and CDR2 FYNNEI come from the germline V gene. V lost 7 bases to trimming and J lost 5 bases; unmatched junction nucleotides: 9. CDR3 length: 15 residues. CDR3 DNA: TGTGCCAGCAATCAGTACCAGCGGGGGACCGGGGAGCTGTTTTTT. Its protein product is CASNQYQRGTGELFF.

The chain links TRBV9 to TRBJ1-2; D is perhaps TRBD1 (6 bases). V was pared by 4 bases and J by 8 bases, with 18 bases between. The germline gives CDR1 SGDLS, CDR2 YYNGEE. The CDR3 is made up of 14 amino acids. The CDR3: CASSPAGDIKGYTF. For the CDR3, the DNA is TGTGCCAGCAGCCCCGCCGGGGACATTAAAGGCTACACCTTC.

The CDR3 region has the DNA TGCGCCAGCAGTCAGGGGTTTCGCGGGGGTCGCACAGATACGCAGTATTTT. This sequence encodes CASSQGFRGGRTDTQYF. The V call is TRBV4-1, the J call TRBJ2-3, with a possible D match to TRBD2 (7 bases). The CDR3 spans 17 residues. Germline V gives CDR1 MGHRA, CDR2 YSYEKL. The V and J ends lost 6 bases and 1 base respectively, with 20 bases between them.

The CDR3 sequence: CASSFEQGNTIYF. CDR3 nucleotide sequence: TGTGCCAGCAGCTTTGAACAGGGAAACACCATATATTTT. This chain connects TRBV11-2 to TRBJ1-3, with D unresolved. Per germline, CDR1 SGHAT and CDR2 FQNNGV. This CDR3 spans 13 amino acids. V dropped 3 bases and J dropped 4 bases, with 7 bases sitting between them.

The V and J genes are TRBV6-5 and TRBJ2-7, with D perhaps matching TRBD1 (6 bases). Germline CDR1 MNHEY, CDR2 SVGAGI. There are 16 residues in the CDR3. Trimming stripped 2 bases from V and 3 bases from J, with 17 bases between. The CDR3 reads CASSYSSPGVGYEQYF. The CDR3 nucleotides read TGTGCCAGCAGTTACAGCTCGCCAGGGGTGGGCTACGAGCAGTACTTC.